The 6 T cell receptor beta chains reported below all come from one sample, sequenced in a study of blood T cell repertoires in COVID-19. The method was immunoSEQ multiplex PCR; TCRdb's version includes in-frame clones alone and lacks a portion of them. The repertoire holds approximately 170,000 clones, with about nine tenths as singletons. What was sequenced was peripheral blood. The origin of the receptors is a woman in her sixties with COVID-19, enrolled during active disease.

The genes are TRBV4-3 and TRBJ1-1; D possibly corresponds to TRBD1 (5 bases). Germline assignment: CDR1 LGHNA and CDR2 YSLEER. V was shortened by 1 base and J by 2 bases, with 8 bases between the two germline ends. The CDR3 contains 14 residues. CDR3 sequence: CASSQGDRNTEAFF. The CDR3 DNA sequence: TGCGCCAGCAGCCAAGGAGACAGAAACACTGAAGCTTTCTTT.

The chain carries TRBV14 and TRBJ1-1; no firm D call. V was pared by 0 bases and J by 4 bases, with 6 bases between. The CDR3 is 13 residues long. Per the germline V gene, CDR1 is SGHDN and CDR2 is FVKESK. The CDR3 DNA reads as TGTGCCAGCAGCCAAGATCGGGGCACTGAAGCTTTCTTT. Translation: CASSQDRGTEAFF.

As to this clone: Other DNA sequences from this sample encode an identical CDR3 as well. This sequence joins TRBV12-3 or TRBV12-4 and TRBJ2-5, with 8 bases matching TRBD2. V lost 5 bases, J lost 5 bases, and 4 bases stayed unmatched. The CDR3 is made up of 13 amino acids. The CDR3 is CASSLTGGETQYF. DNA of the CDR3: TGTGCCAGCAGTCTCACGGGGGGGGAGACCCAGTACTTC.

The V call is TRBV3-1 (or the pseudogene TRBV3-2), the J call TRBJ2-7, with a possible D match to TRBD2 (6 bases). This CDR3 contains 14 residues. The germline V gene encodes CDR1 LGHDT and CDR2 YNNKEL (reference sequence). V was cut by 4 bases and J by 2 bases, with 12 bases left in between. CDR3 in DNA: TGTGCCAGCAGCCGGGAGGAGTTCCCCTACGAGCAGTACTTC. Protein sequence: CASSREEFPYEQYF.

The V call is TRBV18, the J call TRBJ1-6, with D uncertain. Germline V gene sequence: CDR1 KGHSH, CDR2 LQKENI. This CDR3 has 16 residues. Trimming stripped 6 bases from V and 7 bases from J, with 19 bases between. CDR3 residues: CASSHLEGGDNSPLHF. CDR3 in DNA: TGTGCCAGCTCTCATCTCGAGGGAGGTGACAATTCACCCCTCCACTTT. Looking up the rest from reference TRBV18 and TRBJ1-6 gives the full variable domain: NAGVMQNPRHLVRRRGQEARLRCSPMKGHSHVYWYRQLPEEGLKFMVYLQKENIIDESGMPKERFSAEFPKEGPSILRIQQVVRGDSAAYFCASSHLEGGDNSPLHFGNGTRLTVT.

The chain joins TRBV7-8 to TRBJ1-5, with TRBD1 matching over 10 bases. The germline gives CDR1 SGHVS, CDR2 FQNEAQ. This CDR3 spans 15 amino acids. V was pared by 3 bases and J by 6 bases, with 5 bases of the junction left unmatched. The chain's CDR3 is CASSLTGGAGQPQHF. DNA of the CDR3: TGTGCCAGCAGCTTGACAGGGGGCGCGGGTCAGCCCCAGCATTTT.